This T cell receptor beta chain emerged from a study of shared clonotypes between healthy human individuals. Data came from immunoSEQ multiplex PCR; TCRdb stores just in-frame clones and leaves some out. The sample has roughly 1,000,000 clones; approximately 80% are singletons. Germline CDR1 and CDR2: KGHSH and LQKENI. V lost 6 bases and J lost 9, with 18 bases in between. There are 14 residues in the CDR3. Points from the study as a whole: What rarefaction showed was incomplete sorted-subset sequencing despite large depth.

This clone has more than one count but fewer than ten. What it recognizes is unknown. The sequenced sample consisted of memory CD4+ T cells from PBMCs. Subset denoted: CD45RA-negative fraction. The V and J genes are TRBV18 and TRBJ2-1; perhaps TRBD1 as D (5 bases). The TCR originated in a man between 18 and 35 years old in good health. Some clones in this sample may be carry-over from other donors' samples. Here the CDR3 reads CASSEMDLRGEQFF. DNA of the CDR3: TGTGCCAGCTCCGAAATGGACCTTAGGGGTGAGCAGTTCTTC.